This T cell receptor beta chain was identified in a study of response to subunit inactivated influenza vaccine. Study-wide points: Authors suggested each seasonal flu vaccination may recruit only limited numbers of new T cells.

About this clonotype itself: As yet, its antigen is unknown.

One entry per CDR3 protein results from TCRdb running MiXCR on the RT-PCR reads. The sample has about 520,000 distinct CDR3 sequences, roughly 27% seen once. Germline loops: CDR1 DFQATT, CDR2 SNEGSKA (reference sequence). The CDR3 runs to 15 residues. V shed 6 bases and J 3 bases; nucleotides not matched to a gene: 7. The material sequenced was CD4+ T cells sorted from PBMCs, taken roughly 5 days after vaccination. The chain joins TRBV20-1 to TRBJ2-4, with 11 bases identical to TRBD1. This receptor was identified in a man in his fifties or sixties who received an inactivated influenza vaccine. CDR3 protein: CSATSGTGGKNIQYF. The CDR3 DNA follows: TGCAGTGCCACCTCCGGGACAGGGGGCAAAAACATTCAGTACTTC.